What follows are 11 T cell receptor beta chains derived from one specimen sequenced in a study of graft-versus-host responses after intestinal transplantation. No antigen has been assigned to these receptors. This table comes from immunoSEQ multiplex PCR, and its TCRdb copy is limited to in-frame clones, with some not included. There are 100,000 to 140,000 clones in the sample; roughly 86% occur only once, and about 0.75% lies in the top ten. The input for sequencing was unstimulated CD4+ T cells sorted from spleen or lymph node cells, taken before transplant. Every receptor here comes from a human donor who was the organ donor for an intestinal transplant.

CDR3 sequence reads: CASSLGTGPYNEQFF. The CDR3 DNA reads as TGTGCCAGCAGCTTAGGGACAGGCCCCTACAATGAGCAGTTCTTC. This rearrangement joins TRBV7-2 to TRBJ2-1; 7 bases agree with TRBD1. CDR3 length equals 15 residues. V was clipped by 1 base and J by 2 bases; unmatched bases: 2. CDR1 is SGHTA, CDR2 FQGNSA, per germline. Complete variable domain (other parts from reference TRBV7-2 and TRBJ2-1): GAGVSQSPSNKVTEKGKDVELRCDPISGHTALYWYRQSLGQGLEFLIYFQGNSAPDKSGLPSDRFSAERTGGSVSTLTIQRTQQEDSAVYLCASSLGTGPYNEQFFGPGTRLTVL.

This chain connects TRBV2 to TRBJ2-1; D remains unclear. The CDR3 consists of 16 residues. V lost 1 base and J 7 bases, leaving 17 bases between the germline ends. Germline V gene data show CDR1 as SNHLY and CDR2 as FYNNEI. CDR3 in amino acids: CASSEGPAARVNEQFF. The CDR3 coding sequence is TGTGCCAGCAGTGAAGGTCCCGCCGCGCGCGTAAATGAGCAGTTCTTC.

The chain couples TRBV27 to TRBJ2-3, with TRBD1 matching 8 bases. The CDR3 sequence is 14 residues long. With 3 bases clipped from V and 1 base from J, the junction kept 0 bases outside the gene matches. From germline, CDR1 is MNHEY and CDR2 SMNVEV (reference sequence). The CDR3 DNA follows: TGTGCCAGCAGTTTGGACAGGGGCACAGATACGCAGTATTTT. It codes for CASSLDRGTDTQYF.

The chain couples TRBV11-2 to TRBJ2-7, with TRBD2 matching 7 bases. CDR1 is SGHAT and CDR2 is FQNNGV in the germline V gene. The CDR3 extends over 15 amino acids. V trimming: 3 bases; J trimming: 2 bases; junction bases outside the gene matches: 7. The CDR3 DNA reads as TGTGCCAGCAGCTTGGGGGGGAGTCCCACCTACGAGCAGTACTTC. Its translation: CASSLGGSPTYEQYF.

The CDR3 protein is CATRRLMGPDTQYF. CDR3 sequence (DNA): TGTGCCACCCGGCGTCTAATGGGCCCAGATACGCAGTATTTT. The chain joins TRBV6-1 to TRBJ2-3, with D hard to call. Germline loops: CDR1 MNHNS, CDR2 SASEGT. With 10 bases removed from V and 4 bases from J, the gap between germline ends came to 18 bases. The CDR3 contains 14 residues.

Comment on this clone: Other DNA sequences from this sample encode an identical CDR3 as well. The V and J genes are TRBV5-1 and TRBJ1-2; a weak D match, TRBD1 (5 bases). V was clipped by 1 base and J by 7 bases, with 29 bases between them. The CDR3 sequence is 19 residues long. Germline CDR1 reads SGHRS; CDR2 reads YFSETQ. The CDR3 sequence is CASSLFGAQGGSGQGGYTF. The CDR3 DNA sequence: TGCGCCAGCAGCTTGTTTGGGGCCCAAGGCGGGTCCGGGCAGGGTGGCTACACCTTC.

The chain carries TRBV9 and TRBJ1-1; D might be TRBD1 (5 bases). The germline V gene has CDR1 SGDLS and CDR2 YYNGEE. CDR3 length equals 16 residues. The V gene lost 0 bases and the J gene lost 6 bases, with 18 bases spanning the gap. CDR3 bases: TGTGCCAGCAGCGTAGGTCAGGGCGGTAGTAGGGCTGAAGCTTTCTTT. Translating it yields CASSVGQGGSRAEAFF.

The V gene is TRBV5-6, the J gene TRBJ2-7; TRBD1 agrees at 11 bases. CDR3 length equals 17 residues. CDR1 and CDR2 (germline): SGHDT, YYEEEE. The trim removed 0 bases at V and 5 bases at J, leaving 10 bases unmatched. CDR3 in amino acids: CASSLGFGTGGWNEQYF. CDR3 sequence (DNA): TGTGCCAGCAGCTTGGGTTTCGGGACAGGGGGATGGAACGAGCAGTACTTC.

The rearrangement joins TRBV6-6 to TRBJ1-3; D gene uncertain. Per the germline V gene, CDR1 is MNHNY and CDR2 is SVGAGI (reference sequence). Trimming shortened V by 6 bases and J by 2 bases, and 11 bases separated the two germline ends. The CDR3 runs 14 residues. The CDR3 reads CASSQQKAGNTIYF. In nucleotides, the CDR3 is TGTGCCAGCAGCCAACAAAAGGCTGGAAACACCATATATTTT.

The chain has TRBV29-1 and TRBJ2-7; 8 bases are shared with TRBD1. The germline V gene has CDR1 SQVTM and CDR2 ANQGSEA. V lost 5 bases, J lost 5 bases, and 11 bases stayed unmatched. This CDR3 has 14 residues. The CDR3 loop reads CSVCGTGYLNEQYF. CDR3 bases: TGCAGCGTTTGTGGGACAGGTTATTTGAACGAGCAGTACTTC.

This chain uses TRBV2 with TRBJ1-6; 7 bases map to TRBD1. Germline CDR1 reads SNHLY; CDR2 reads FYNNEI. V shed 5 bases, J shed 13 bases, and the junction held 14 bases outside the gene matches. The CDR3 totals 15 residues. In DNA form, the CDR3 reads TGTGCCAGCAGTACCGCCGGCACAGGGGACTCGCCCCTCCACTTT. Amino acids: CASSTAGTGDSPLHF.